Below are 26 T cell receptor beta chains sequenced from a single sample in a study of cytomegalovirus exposure and HLA in healthy donors. The PCR used 60 Vbeta and 13 Jbeta primers. Clones were read by immunoSEQ multiplex PCR, and TCRdb kept only the in-frame ones, dropping some. Of 65,000 or so clones listed, 70% to 85% were seen once; the top ten hold around 3%. Material: PBMCs. These receptors were collected from a girl between 10 and 17 years old in good health and CMV-seropositive.

The chain combines TRBV7-7 with TRBJ2-1; 8 bases are a match to TRBD2. V lost 0 bases and J lost 6; bases outside the gene matches: 4. Per germline, CDR1 SSHAT and CDR2 FNYEAQ (reference sequence). The CDR3 runs to 15 residues. CDR3 sequence: CASSLAAGGFNEQFF. DNA for the CDR3: TGTGCCAGCAGCTTAGCTGCGGGAGGATTCAATGAGCAGTTCTTC.

The chain combines TRBV28 with TRBJ1-2; D ambiguous. V lost 5 bases and J lost 0, with 4 bases in between. CDR3 length: 12 residues. Germline V gene sequence: CDR1 MDHEN, CDR2 SYDVKM. CDR3 coding DNA: TGTGCCAGCAGTCCAGCTAACTATGGCTACACCTTC. It is translated as CASSPANYGYTF.

The chain carries TRBV7-8 and TRBJ2-7; 9 bases agree with TRBD1. V gave up 1 base and J gave up 3 bases; unmatched junction bases: 4. The CDR3 has 15 residues. Per germline, CDR1 SGHVS and CDR2 FQNEAQ. The CDR3 sequence: CASSLGTGGSYEQYF. In nucleotides, the CDR3 is TGTGCCAGCAGCTTAGGTACAGGGGGCAGCTACGAGCAGTACTTC.

This chain connects TRBV6-5 to TRBJ1-1; D unclear. The length of the CDR3 is 16 residues. Trimming pared 4 bases from V and 1 base from J, leaving 16 bases between. Germline lookup yields CDR1 MNHEY and CDR2 SVGAGI. CDR3 residues: CASSSTADFGNTEAFF. CDR3 nucleotides: TGTGCCAGCAGTTCGACGGCAGACTTCGGGAACACTGAAGCTTTCTTT.

This clone was recorded a few times. V is TRBV6-7 and J is TRBJ1-1; 7 bases match TRBD1. TRBV6-7 is designated an ORF whose function remains uncertain. After removal of 7 bases from V and 2 bases from J, the junction contained 7 bases not matched to a gene. This CDR3 has 14 amino acids. For the CDR3, the DNA is TGTGCCAGCACCCTCCGGGACAGTAACACTGAAGCTTTCTTT. This codes for CASTLRDSNTEAFF.

The rearrangement joins TRBV5-1 to TRBJ1-2; 10 positions agree with TRBD1. The CDR3 is made up of 14 amino acids. Germline CDR1 SGHRS, CDR2 YFSETQ. V lost 0 bases to trimming and J lost 7 bases; unmatched junction nucleotides: 3. The CDR3 nucleotides are TGCGCCAGCAGCTTGGAGGGACAGGGGCGTGGCTACACCTTC. Translated: CASSLEGQGRGYTF.

The chain couples TRBV25-1 to TRBJ2-7, with 10 bases aligning to TRBD1. In germline, CDR1 is MGHDK, CDR2 SYGVNS. V was pared by 6 bases and J by 2 bases, with 7 bases of the junction left unmatched. The CDR3 runs 15 residues. The DNA for the CDR3 is TGTGCCAGCAGCCCCGACAGGGGGCCACCCTACGAGCAGTACTTC. Translation: CASSPDRGPPYEQYF.

The chain's CDR3 is CASSSPETGSYEQYF. Here the CDR3 DNA reads TGTGCCAGCAGCTCGCCAGAAACCGGGTCATACGAGCAGTACTTC. This rearrangement joins TRBV7-9 to TRBJ2-7; D gene ambiguous. Per the germline V gene, CDR1 is SEHNR and CDR2 is FQNEAQ (reference sequence). V gave up 4 bases and J gave up 4 bases, with 17 bases separating them. This CDR3 comprises 15 residues.

The count of this clone is one. The genes are TRBV19 and TRBJ1-1; no reliable D call. The germline CDR1 and CDR2 sequences are LNHDA and SQIVND (reference sequence). This CDR3 spans 13 amino acids. V dropped 7 bases and J dropped 13 bases, with 22 bases sitting between them. CDR3 protein: CASTHGRTQQCFF. The CDR3 bases are TGTGCCAGTACCCATGGGAGGACTCAGCAGTGTTTCTTT.

The rearrangement joins TRBV7-8 to TRBJ2-1, with 8 bases lining up with TRBD2. Looked up from germline, CDR1 is SGHVS and CDR2 is FQNEAQ. V shed 1 base, J shed 0 bases, and the junction held 5 bases outside the gene matches. This CDR3 contains 17 residues. CDR3 bases: TGTGCCAGCAGCTTAGGTGGGACTAGGAGCTCCTACAATGAGCAGTTCTTC. The encoded protein is CASSLGGTRSSYNEQFF.

V is TRBV30 and J is TRBJ2-5, with D perhaps TRBD1 (6 bases). Germline V CDR1 and CDR2: GTSNPN, SVGIG (reference sequence). Between the trimmed V and J ends, which lost 4 bases and 1 base, there was a span of 16 bases. The CDR3 has 15 amino acids. The CDR3 DNA is TGTGCCTGGAACAAAGACAGGATCTTCCAAGAGACCCAGTACTTC. The encoded protein is CAWNKDRIFQETQYF.

The chain carries TRBV30 and TRBJ1-2; D gene unclear. The CDR3 length is 15 residues. Germline assignment: CDR1 GTSNPN and CDR2 SVGIG (reference sequence). The V end was cut by 3 bases, the J end by 1 base, with 15 bases between. This CDR3 is CAWSGVTEFNYGYTF. The DNA for the CDR3 is TGTGCCTGGAGCGGGGTCACGGAGTTTAACTATGGCTACACCTTC. Drawing the rest from reference TRBV30 and TRBJ1-2, the complete variable domain is SQTIHQWPATLVQPVGSPLSLECTVEGTSNPNLYWYRQAAGRGLQLLFYSVGIGQISSEVPQNLSASRPQDRQFILSSKKLLLSDSGFYLCAWSGVTEFNYGYTFGSGTRLTVV.

This clone was seen only a few times. V is TRBV7-2 and J is TRBJ2-5; D not certain. The end of the DNA fits TRBJ2-7 better, so the J call may be wrong. Germline CDR1 and CDR2: SGHTA and FQGNSA. There are 12 residues in the CDR3. Here the CDR3 reads CASSELSYEQYF. CDR3 bases: TGTGCCAGCTCGGAGCTTTCCTACGAGCAGTACTTC.

Only one count was recorded for this clone. This chain connects TRBV28 to TRBJ1-5; no reliable D call. V was clipped by 5 bases and J by 5 bases, with 4 bases between them. Looked up from germline, CDR1 is MDHEN and CDR2 is SYDVKM. CDR3 length: 11 amino acids. The DNA of the CDR3 is TGTGCCAGCAGTCGGTATCAGCCCCAGCATTTT. The encoded protein is CASSRYQPQHF.

This clone turned up a few times. The chain carries TRBV5-4 and TRBJ2-1, with no clear D. Between the trimmed V and J ends, which lost 4 bases and 8 bases, there was a span of 10 bases. Germline V lookup: CDR1 SGHNT, CDR2 YYREEE (reference sequence). The CDR3 is 12 residues long. The CDR3 here is CASSPSFDEQFF. CDR3 bases: TGTGCCAGCAGCCCCAGTTTCGATGAGCAGTTCTTC.

The J gene is TRBJ2-7, the V gene TRBV5-4; TRBD1 agrees at 7 bases. V lost 4 bases to trimming and J lost 5 bases; unmatched junction nucleotides: 18. CDR1 and CDR2 from the germline V gene are SGHNT and YYREEE (reference sequence). This CDR3 spans 17 amino acids. The CDR3 bases are TGTGCCAGCAGCACGGGCGGATCTGGGACAGCGACCCACGAGCAGTACTTC. Its translation is CASSTGGSGTATHEQYF.

The chain recombines TRBV7-2 with TRBJ2-1, with D possibly matching TRBD2 (6 bases). V was trimmed by 5 bases and J by 8 bases, leaving 22 bases between them. Germline lookup yields CDR1 SGHTA and CDR2 FQGNSA. The CDR3 sequence is 16 residues long. This CDR3 is CASSPPSRRAKDEQFF. The CDR3 DNA reads as TGTGCCAGCAGCCCCCCTTCGCGGAGGGCCAAGGATGAGCAGTTCTTC.

The genes are TRBV5-4 and TRBJ2-5; 9 positions match TRBD1. The CDR3 is 14 residues long. Trimming at V came to 4 bases and at J to 4 bases, leaving 5 bases not matched to a gene. Germline assignment: CDR1 SGHNT and CDR2 YYREEE (reference sequence). CDR3 sequence reads: CASSGGTGLETQYF. The CDR3 DNA sequence: TGTGCCAGCAGCGGAGGGACAGGGCTAGAGACCCAGTACTTC.

The gene calls are TRBV14 and TRBJ2-7; 7 nucleotides match TRBD2. Germline V CDR1 and CDR2: SGHDN, FVKESK. With 0 bases clipped from V and 6 bases from J, the junction kept 14 bases outside the gene matches. The CDR3 sequence is 17 residues long. The CDR3 DNA is TGTGCCAGCAGCCAAGAAATAGCGGGCGTGCGTACCTCCGAGCAGTACTTC. Residues: CASSQEIAGVRTSEQYF.

This clone was detected only once. This CDR3 is CSVRDRVSHRNTIYF. In DNA, the CDR3 is TGCAGCGTGCGGGACAGGGTCTCTCACAGAAACACCATATATTTT. The J gene is TRBJ1-3, the V gene TRBV29-1; 9 bases agree with TRBD1. This CDR3 spans 15 amino acids. V dropped 6 bases and J dropped 5; count of bases not matched to a gene: 11. In germline, CDR1 is SQVTM, CDR2 ANQGSEA.

In the case of this clone: The CDR3 does not close with the conserved phenylalanine or tryptophan, likely indicating a read error. V gene TRBV30 combines with J gene TRBJ1-2, with a tentative D call TRBD1 (6 bases). Per the germline V gene, CDR1 is GTSNPN and CDR2 is SVGIG (reference sequence). There are 12 residues in the CDR3. Trimming took off 6 bases at V and 4 bases at J, with 12 bases between the two ends. The CDR3 sequence: CACWDIPYGYTV. Written as DNA, the CDR3 is TGTGCCTGTTGGGACATTCCCTATGGCTACACCGTC.

The chain employs TRBV30 and TRBJ2-5; D is perhaps TRBD1 (5 bases). The CDR3 extends over 14 amino acids. Trimming cost V 5 bases and J 1 base, with 14 bases left between them. The germline CDR1 and CDR2 sequences are GTSNPN and SVGIG (reference sequence). The CDR3 protein is CAWAADSIQETQYF. The CDR3 DNA follows: TGTGCCTGGGCGGCAGACAGCATCCAAGAGACCCAGTACTTC.

The chain combines TRBV27 with TRBJ1-5; possibly TRBD1 for D (5 bases). The germline V gene has CDR1 MNHEY and CDR2 SMNVEV (reference sequence). V dropped 5 bases and J dropped 7 bases, with 15 bases sitting between them. The CDR3 length is 14 residues. CDR3 region: CASSPPPGRQPQHF. For the CDR3, the DNA is TGTGCCAGCAGTCCTCCCCCAGGGCGGCAGCCCCAGCATTTT.

The CDR3 DNA reads TGCGCCAGCAGCCCAGGACAGGGTTTGGAGACCCAGTACTTC. Protein sequence: CASSPGQGLETQYF. V gene TRBV5-1 combines with J gene TRBJ2-5; 8 positions agree with TRBD1. CDR1 and CDR2 (germline): SGHRS, YFSETQ. The trim removed 4 bases at V and 5 bases at J, leaving 7 bases unmatched. This CDR3 region has 14 residues.

CDR3 amino acids: CAWASGRAPDEQFF. DNA for the CDR3: TGTGCCTGGGCTAGCGGGAGGGCCCCCGATGAGCAGTTCTTC. The chain employs TRBV30 and TRBJ2-1, with TRBD2 identical over 12 bases. Germline V gene sequence: CDR1 GTSNPN, CDR2 SVGIG (reference sequence). This CDR3 region has 14 residues. Unmatched junction bases numbered 7, after V lost 5 bases and J lost 8 bases.

Concerning this clone: A junction boundary mismatches the germline segment, possibly from a read error. V is TRBV2 and J is TRBJ2-7; TRBD1 matches at 8 bases. CDR1 and CDR2 from the germline V gene are SNHLY and FYNNEI. This CDR3 is 11 amino acids long. CDR3 in amino acids: CATTGAGQAFF. The CDR3 DNA sequence: TGTGCCACCACAGGCGCGGGACAGGCATTCTTC.